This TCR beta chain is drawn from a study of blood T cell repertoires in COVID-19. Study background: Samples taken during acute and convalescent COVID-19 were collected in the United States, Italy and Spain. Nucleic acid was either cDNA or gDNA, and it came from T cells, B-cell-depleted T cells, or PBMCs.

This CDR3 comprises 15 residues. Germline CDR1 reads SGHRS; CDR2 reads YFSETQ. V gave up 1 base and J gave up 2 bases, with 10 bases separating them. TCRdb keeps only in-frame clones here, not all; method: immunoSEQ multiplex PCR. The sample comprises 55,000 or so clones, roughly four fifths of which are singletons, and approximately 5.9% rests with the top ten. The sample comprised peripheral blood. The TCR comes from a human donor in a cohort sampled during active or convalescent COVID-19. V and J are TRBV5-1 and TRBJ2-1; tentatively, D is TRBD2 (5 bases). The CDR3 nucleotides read TGCGCCAGCAGCTTGTCCGCGGGCCCCTACAATGAGCAGTTCTTC. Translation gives CASSLSAGPYNEQFF. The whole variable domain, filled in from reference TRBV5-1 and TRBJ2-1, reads KAGVTQTPRYLIKTRGQQVTLSCSPISGHRSVSWYQQTPGQGLQFLFEYFSETQRNKGNFPGRFSGRQFSNSRSEMNVSTLELGDSALYLCASSLSAGPYNEQFFGPGTRLTVL.